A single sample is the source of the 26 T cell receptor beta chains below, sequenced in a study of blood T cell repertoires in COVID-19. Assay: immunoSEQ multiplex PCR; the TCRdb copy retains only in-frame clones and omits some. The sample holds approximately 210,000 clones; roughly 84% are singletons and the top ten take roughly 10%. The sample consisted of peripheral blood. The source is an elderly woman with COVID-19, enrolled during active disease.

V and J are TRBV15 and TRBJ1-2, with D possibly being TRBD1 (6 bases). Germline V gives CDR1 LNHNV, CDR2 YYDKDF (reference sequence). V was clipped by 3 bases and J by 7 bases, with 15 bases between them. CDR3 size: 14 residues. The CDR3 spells CATSRGTGYGGYTF. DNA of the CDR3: TGTGCCACCAGCAGGGGTACAGGGTACGGTGGCTACACCTTC.

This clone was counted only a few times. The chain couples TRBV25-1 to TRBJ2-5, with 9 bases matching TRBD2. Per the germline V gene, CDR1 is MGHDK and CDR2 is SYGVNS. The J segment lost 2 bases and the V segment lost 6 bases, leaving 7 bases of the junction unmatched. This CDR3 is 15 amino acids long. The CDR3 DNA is TGTGCCAGCAGCCGGTATAGCGGGGGACAAGAGACCCAGTACTTC. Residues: CASSRYSGGQETQYF.

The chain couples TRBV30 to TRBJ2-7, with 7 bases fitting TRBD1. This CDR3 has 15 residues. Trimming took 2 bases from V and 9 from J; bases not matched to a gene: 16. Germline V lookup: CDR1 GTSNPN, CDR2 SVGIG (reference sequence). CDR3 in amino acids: CAWSRDSPEPTRQYV. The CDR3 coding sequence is TGTGCCTGGAGTCGGGACAGCCCGGAACCTACGAGGCAGTACGTC.

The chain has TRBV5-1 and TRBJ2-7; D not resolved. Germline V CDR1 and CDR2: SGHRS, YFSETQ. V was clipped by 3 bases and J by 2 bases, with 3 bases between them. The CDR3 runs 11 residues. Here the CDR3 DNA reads TGCGCCAGCAGCTCCGCCTACGAGCAGTACTTC. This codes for CASSSAYEQYF. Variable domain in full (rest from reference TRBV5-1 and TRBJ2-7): KAGVTQTPRYLIKTRGQQVTLSCSPISGHRSVSWYQQTPGQGLQFLFEYFSETQRNKGNFPGRFSGRQFSNSRSEMNVSTLELGDSALYLCASSSAYEQYFGPGTRLTVT.

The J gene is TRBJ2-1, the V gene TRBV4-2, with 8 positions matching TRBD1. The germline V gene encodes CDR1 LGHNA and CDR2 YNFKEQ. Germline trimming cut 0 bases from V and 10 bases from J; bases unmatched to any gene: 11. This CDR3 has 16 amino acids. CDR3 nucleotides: TGTGCCAGCAGCCAAGATGCGGGACAGGTCACACGCGAGCAGTTCTTC. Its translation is CASSQDAGQVTREQFF.

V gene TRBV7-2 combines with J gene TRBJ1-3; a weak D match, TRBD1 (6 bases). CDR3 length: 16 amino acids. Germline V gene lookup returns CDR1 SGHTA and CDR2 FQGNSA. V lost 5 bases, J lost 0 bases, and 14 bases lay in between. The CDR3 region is CASSPQGQSSGNTIYF. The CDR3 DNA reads TGTGCCAGCAGCCCACAGGGCCAGAGCTCTGGAAACACCATATATTTT.

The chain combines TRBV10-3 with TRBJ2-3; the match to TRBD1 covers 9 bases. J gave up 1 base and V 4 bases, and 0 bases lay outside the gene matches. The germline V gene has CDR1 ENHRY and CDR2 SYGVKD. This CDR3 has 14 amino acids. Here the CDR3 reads CAISGDRGTDTQYF. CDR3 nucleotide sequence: TGTGCCATCAGTGGGGACAGGGGCACAGATACGCAGTATTTT.

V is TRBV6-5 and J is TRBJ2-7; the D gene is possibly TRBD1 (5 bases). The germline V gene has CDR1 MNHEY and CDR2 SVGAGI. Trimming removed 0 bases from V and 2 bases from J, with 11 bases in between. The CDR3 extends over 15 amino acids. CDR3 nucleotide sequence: TGTGCCAGCAGTTACTCCTCAGACAGCACCTACGAGCAGTACTTC. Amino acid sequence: CASSYSSDSTYEQYF.

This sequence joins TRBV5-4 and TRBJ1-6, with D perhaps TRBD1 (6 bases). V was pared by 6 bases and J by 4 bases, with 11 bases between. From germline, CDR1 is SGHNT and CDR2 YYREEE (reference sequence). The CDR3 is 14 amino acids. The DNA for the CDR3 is TGTGCCAGCACAACTCAGGGGTATAATTCACCCCTCCACTTT. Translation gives CASTTQGYNSPLHF.

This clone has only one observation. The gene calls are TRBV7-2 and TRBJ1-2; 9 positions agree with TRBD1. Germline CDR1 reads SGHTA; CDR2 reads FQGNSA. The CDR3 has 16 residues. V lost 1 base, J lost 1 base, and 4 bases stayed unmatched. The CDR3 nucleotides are TGTGCCAGCAGCTTAGGTGGGGGACAGGGTAACTATGGCTACACCTTC. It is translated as CASSLGGGQGNYGYTF.

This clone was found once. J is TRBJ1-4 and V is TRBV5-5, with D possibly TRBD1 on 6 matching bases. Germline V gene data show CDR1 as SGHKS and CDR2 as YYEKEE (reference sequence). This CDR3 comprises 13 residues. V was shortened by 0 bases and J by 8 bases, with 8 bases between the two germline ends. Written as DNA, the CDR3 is TGTGCCAGCAGCTTGGCCCAGGGGGAAAAACTGTTTTTT. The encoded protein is CASSLAQGEKLFF. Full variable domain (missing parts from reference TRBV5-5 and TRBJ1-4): DAGVTQSPTHLIKTRGQQVTLRCSPISGHKSVSWYQQVLGQGPQFIFQYYEKEERGRGNFPDRFSARQFPNYSSELNVNALLLGDSALYLCASSLAQGEKLFFGSGTQLSVL.

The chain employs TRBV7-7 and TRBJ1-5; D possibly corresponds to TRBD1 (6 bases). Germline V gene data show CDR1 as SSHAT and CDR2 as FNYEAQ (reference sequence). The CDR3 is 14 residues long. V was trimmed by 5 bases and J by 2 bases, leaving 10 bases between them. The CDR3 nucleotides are TGTGCCAGCAGCCCCTGGACAGGCAATCAGCCCCAGCATTTT. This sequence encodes CASSPWTGNQPQHF.

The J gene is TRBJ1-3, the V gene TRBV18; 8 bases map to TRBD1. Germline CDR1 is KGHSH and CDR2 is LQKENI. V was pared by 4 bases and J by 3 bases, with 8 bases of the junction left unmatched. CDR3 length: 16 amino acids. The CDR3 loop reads CASSLNRGTGGNTIYF. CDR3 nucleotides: TGTGCCAGCTCACTAAACAGGGGGACAGGTGGAAACACCATATATTTT.

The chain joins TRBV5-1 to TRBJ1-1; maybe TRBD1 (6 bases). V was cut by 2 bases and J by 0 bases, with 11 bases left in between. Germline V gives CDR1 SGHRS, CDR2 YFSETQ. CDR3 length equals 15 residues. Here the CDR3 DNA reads TGCGCCAGCAGCTTTTGGCAGGGGATGAACACTGAAGCTTTCTTT. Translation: CASSFWQGMNTEAFF. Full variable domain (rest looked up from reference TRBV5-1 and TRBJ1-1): KAGVTQTPRYLIKTRGQQVTLSCSPISGHRSVSWYQQTPGQGLQFLFEYFSETQRNKGNFPGRFSGRQFSNSRSEMNVSTLELGDSALYLCASSFWQGMNTEAFFGQGTRLTVV.

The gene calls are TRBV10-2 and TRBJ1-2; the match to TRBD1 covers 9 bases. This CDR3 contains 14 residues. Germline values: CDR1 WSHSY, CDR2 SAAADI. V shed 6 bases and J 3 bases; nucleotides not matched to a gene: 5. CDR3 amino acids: CASRPTGGDYGYTF. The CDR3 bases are TGCGCCAGCAGGCCGACAGGGGGAGACTATGGCTACACCTTC.

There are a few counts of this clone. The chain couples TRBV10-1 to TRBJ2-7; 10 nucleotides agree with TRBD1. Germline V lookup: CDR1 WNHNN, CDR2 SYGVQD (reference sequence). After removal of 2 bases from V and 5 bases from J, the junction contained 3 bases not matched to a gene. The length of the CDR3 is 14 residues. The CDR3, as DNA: TGCGCCAGCAGTGAGCCGACAGGGGGCCACGAGCAGTACGTC. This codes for CASSEPTGGHEQYV.

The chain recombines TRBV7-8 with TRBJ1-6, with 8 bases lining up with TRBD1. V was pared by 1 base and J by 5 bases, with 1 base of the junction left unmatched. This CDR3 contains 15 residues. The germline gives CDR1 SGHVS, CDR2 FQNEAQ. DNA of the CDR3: TGTGCCAGCAGCTTAGGACAGGGGAATAATTCACCCCTCCACTTT. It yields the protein CASSLGQGNNSPLHF.

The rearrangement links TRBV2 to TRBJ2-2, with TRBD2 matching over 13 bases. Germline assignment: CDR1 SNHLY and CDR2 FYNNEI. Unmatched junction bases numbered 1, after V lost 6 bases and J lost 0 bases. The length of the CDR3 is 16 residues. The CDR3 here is CASRGLAGTNTGELFF. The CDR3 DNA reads TGTGCCAGCAGGGGACTAGCGGGGACGAACACCGGGGAGCTGTTTTTT.

CDR3 amino acids: CASRRTGGGYEQYF. The CDR3 region has the DNA TGTGCCAGCAGAAGGACAGGGGGCGGTTACGAGCAGTACTTC. J is TRBJ2-7 and V is TRBV28, with TRBD1 matching over 11 bases. The CDR3 loop spans 14 amino acids. CDR1 and CDR2 from the germline V gene are MDHEN and SYDVKM. Trimming at V came to 6 bases and at J to 4 bases, leaving 5 bases not matched to a gene.

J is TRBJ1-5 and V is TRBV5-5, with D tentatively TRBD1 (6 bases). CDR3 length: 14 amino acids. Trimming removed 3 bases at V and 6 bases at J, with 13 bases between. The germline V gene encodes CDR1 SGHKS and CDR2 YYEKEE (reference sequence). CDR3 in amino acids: CASSWRQDGQPQHF. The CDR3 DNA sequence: TGTGCCAGCAGCTGGCGACAGGACGGTCAGCCCCAGCATTTT.

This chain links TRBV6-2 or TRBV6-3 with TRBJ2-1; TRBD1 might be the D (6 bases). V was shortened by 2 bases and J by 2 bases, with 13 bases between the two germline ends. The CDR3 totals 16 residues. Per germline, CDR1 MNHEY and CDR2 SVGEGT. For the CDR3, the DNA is TGTGCCAGCAGTTACCGGGACACCCCTCCCTACAATGAGCAGTTCTTC. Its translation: CASSYRDTPPYNEQFF.

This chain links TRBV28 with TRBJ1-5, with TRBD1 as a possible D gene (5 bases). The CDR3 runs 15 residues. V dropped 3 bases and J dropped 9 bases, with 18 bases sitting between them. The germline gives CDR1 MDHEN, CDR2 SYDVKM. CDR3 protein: CASSFFLVGGRPQHF. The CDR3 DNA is TGTGCCAGCAGTTTCTTTCTGGTCGGGGGTCGGCCCCAGCATTTT.

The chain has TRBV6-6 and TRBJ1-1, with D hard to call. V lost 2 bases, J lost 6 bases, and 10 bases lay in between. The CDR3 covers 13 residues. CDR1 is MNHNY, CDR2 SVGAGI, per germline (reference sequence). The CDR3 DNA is TGTGCCAGCAGTTACGAAGGGAGGGCTGAAGCTTTCTTT. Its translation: CASSYEGRAEAFF.

The CDR3 DNA reads TGTGCCAGCAGTTTCGGAGGGGCCCCCGTCTTAGCTTTCTTT. Translating it yields CASSFGGAPVLAFF. J is TRBJ1-1 and V is TRBV5-4; D might be TRBD1 (5 bases). The germline V and J ends were trimmed by 5 bases and 10 bases, with 21 bases remaining between them. Germline V lookup: CDR1 SGHNT, CDR2 YYREEE (reference sequence). The CDR3 extends over 14 amino acids.

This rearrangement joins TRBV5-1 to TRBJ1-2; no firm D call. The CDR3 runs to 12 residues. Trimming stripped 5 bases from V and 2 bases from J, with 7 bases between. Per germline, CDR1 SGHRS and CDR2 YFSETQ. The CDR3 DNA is TGCGCCAGCAGAAAGGAGAACTATGGCTACACCTTC. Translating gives CASRKENYGYTF.

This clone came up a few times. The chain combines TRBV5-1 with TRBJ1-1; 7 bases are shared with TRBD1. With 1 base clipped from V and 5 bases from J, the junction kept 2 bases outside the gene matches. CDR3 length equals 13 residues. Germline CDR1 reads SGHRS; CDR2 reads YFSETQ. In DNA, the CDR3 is TGCGCCAGCAGCTTGTCAGGGGGAACTGAAGCTTTCTTT. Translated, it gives CASSLSGGTEAFF.